This TCR beta chain was documented in a study of blood T cell repertoires in COVID-19. Trimming cost V 4 bases and J 6 bases; bases outside gene matches: 11. The germline CDR1 and CDR2 sequences are LGHDT and YNNKEL (reference sequence). CDR3 length: 16 residues. This clone was picked up one time. TCRdb's table, derived via immunoSEQ multiplex PCR, lists solely in-frame clones and lacks some. The sample carries 350,000 or so clones, roughly 90% recorded once. The TCR comes from a woman aged 55-70 years with COVID-19, enrolled during active disease. Sample: peripheral blood. J is TRBJ2-3 and V is TRBV3-1 (or the pseudogene TRBV3-2); TRBD2 matches at 9 bases. CDR3 in amino acids: CASSLRLAGGPDTQYF. The CDR3 region has the DNA TGTGCCAGCAGCCTCCGCCTTGCGGGGGGGCCGGATACGCAGTATTTT.